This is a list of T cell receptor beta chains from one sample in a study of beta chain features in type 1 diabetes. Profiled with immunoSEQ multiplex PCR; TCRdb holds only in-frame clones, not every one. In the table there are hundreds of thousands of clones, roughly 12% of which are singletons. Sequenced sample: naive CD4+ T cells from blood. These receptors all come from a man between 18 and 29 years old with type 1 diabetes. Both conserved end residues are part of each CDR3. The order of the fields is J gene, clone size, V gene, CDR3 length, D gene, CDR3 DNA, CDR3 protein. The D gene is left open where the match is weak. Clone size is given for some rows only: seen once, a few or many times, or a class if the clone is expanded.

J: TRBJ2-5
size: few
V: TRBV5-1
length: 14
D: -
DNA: TGCGCCAGCAGCCCCGTGGGGGTAAGCGAGACCCAGTACTTC
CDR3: CASSPVGVSETQYF

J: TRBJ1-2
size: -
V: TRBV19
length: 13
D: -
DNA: TGTGCCAGTACCCAGTGGACACTCTATGGCTACACCTTC
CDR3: CASTQWTLYGYTF

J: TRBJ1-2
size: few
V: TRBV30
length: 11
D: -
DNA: TGTGCCTCCGGACCGCGGGGCGGCTACACCTTC
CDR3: CASGPRGGYTF

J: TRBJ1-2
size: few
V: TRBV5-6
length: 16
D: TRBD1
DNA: TGTGCCAGCAGCACAACGCTGGACAGGGCGAGCATGGGCTACACCTTC
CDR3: CASSTTLDRASMGYTF

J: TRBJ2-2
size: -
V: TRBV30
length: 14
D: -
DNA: TGTGCCTGGGTCCCCGGGGTCCCCCCCGGGGAGCTGTTTTTT
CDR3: CAWVPGVPPGELFF

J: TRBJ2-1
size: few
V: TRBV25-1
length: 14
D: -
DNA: TGTGCCAGCAGAAAGGGGTCCTCCTACAATGAGCAGTTCTTC
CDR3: CASRKGSSYNEQFF

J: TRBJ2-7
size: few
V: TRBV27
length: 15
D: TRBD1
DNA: TGTGCCAGCAGTTCCCATACGACAGGGGTCTACGAGCAGTACTTC
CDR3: CASSSHTTGVYEQYF

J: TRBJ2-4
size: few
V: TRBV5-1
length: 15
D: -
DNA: TGCGCCAGCAGCTTGGCCGGCGGGGCCGGGAACATTCAGTACTTC
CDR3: CASSLAGGAGNIQYF

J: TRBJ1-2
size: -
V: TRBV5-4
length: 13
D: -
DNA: TGTGCCAGCACCGTCGAAACTGACTATGGCTACACCTTC
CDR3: CASTVETDYGYTF

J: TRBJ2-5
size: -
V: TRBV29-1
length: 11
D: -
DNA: TGCAGCGTTGCCCCTGGGGAGACCCAGTACTTC
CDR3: CSVAPGETQYF

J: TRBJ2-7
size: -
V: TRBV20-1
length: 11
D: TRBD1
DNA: TGCAGGGCAGGGGGCAGCTACGAGCAGTACTTC
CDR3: CRAGGSYEQYF

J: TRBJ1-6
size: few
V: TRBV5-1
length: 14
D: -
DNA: TGCGCCAGCAGCCGGGGAAGGGAGGATTCACCCCTCCACTTT
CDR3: CASSRGREDSPLHF

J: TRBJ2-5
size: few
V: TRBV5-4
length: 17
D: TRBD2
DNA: TGTGCCAGCAGCTTGGTATGGGCTAGCGGGGTCGGGAAGACCCAGTACTTC
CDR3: CASSLVWASGVGKTQYF

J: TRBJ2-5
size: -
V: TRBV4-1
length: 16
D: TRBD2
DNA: TGCGCCAGCAGCCAACCCCGCAGTCGCGGGGGAGAGACCCAGTACTTC
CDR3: CASSQPRSRGGETQYF

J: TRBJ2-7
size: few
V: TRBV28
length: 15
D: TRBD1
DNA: TGTGCCAGCAGTTTAATCGGGACAGGGGCCTACGAGCAGTACTTC
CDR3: CASSLIGTGAYEQYF

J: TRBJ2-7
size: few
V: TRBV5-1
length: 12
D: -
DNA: TGCGCCAGTCGGAGGAGCTCCTACGAGCAGTACTTC
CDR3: CASRRSSYEQYF

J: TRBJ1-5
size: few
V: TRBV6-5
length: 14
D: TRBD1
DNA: TGTGCCAGCAGCGCGACAGGGGGAAATCAGCCCCAGCATTTT
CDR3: CASSATGGNQPQHF

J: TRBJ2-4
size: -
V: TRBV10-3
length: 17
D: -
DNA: TGTGCCATCAGTGAAGCCACAGGGAGCCAAGCCAAAAACATTCAGTACTTC
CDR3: CAISEATGSQAKNIQYF

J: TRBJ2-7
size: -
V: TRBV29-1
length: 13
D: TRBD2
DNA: TGCAGCGTTCGGCTAGCGGGGGGCTACGAGCAGTACTTC
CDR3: CSVRLAGGYEQYF

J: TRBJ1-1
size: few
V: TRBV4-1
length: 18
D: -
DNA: TGCGCCAGCAGCCAAGCTTATAGTCACACCTTCGAGAACACTGAAGCTTTCTTT
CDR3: CASSQAYSHTFENTEAFF

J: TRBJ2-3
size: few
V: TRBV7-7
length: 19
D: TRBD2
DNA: TGTGCTAGCAGCCCAATCGGGACTAGCGGGGAAAGGAACACAGATACGCAGTATTTT
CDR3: CASSPIGTSGERNTDTQYF

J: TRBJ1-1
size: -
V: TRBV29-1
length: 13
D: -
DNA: TGCAGCGTTGGGGGGAGGATGAACACTGAAGCTTTCTTT
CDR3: CSVGGRMNTEAFF

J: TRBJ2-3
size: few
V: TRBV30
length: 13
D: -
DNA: TGTGCCTGGAGTCCCGGGGGCACAGATACGCAGTATTTT
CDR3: CAWSPGGTDTQYF

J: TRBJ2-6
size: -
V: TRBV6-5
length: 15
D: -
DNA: TGTGCCAGCAGTTCGGGGGTATCTGGGGCCAACGTCCTGACTTTC
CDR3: CASSSGVSGANVLTF

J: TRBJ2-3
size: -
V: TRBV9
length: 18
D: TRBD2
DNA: TGTGCCAGCAGTGCTGTGGGACTAGCGGGGGAGAGCACAGATACGCAGTATTTT
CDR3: CASSAVGLAGESTDTQYF

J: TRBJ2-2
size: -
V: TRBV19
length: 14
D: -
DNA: TGTGCCAGTAGTACAGGGGCGAGCACCGGGGAGCTGTTTTTT
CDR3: CASSTGASTGELFF

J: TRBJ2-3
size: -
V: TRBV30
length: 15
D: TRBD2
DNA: TGTGCCTGGAGTAGGCTAGCGGGGGCGGGAGATACGCAGTATTTT
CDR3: CAWSRLAGAGDTQYF

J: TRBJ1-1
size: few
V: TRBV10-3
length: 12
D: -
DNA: TGTGCCATCAGTGGGGCGGGAGATGAAGCTTTCTTT
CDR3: CAISGAGDEAFF

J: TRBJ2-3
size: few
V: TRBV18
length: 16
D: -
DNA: TGTGCCAGCTCACCCCTCGAAGCGGTACACACAGATACGCAGTATTTT
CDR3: CASSPLEAVHTDTQYF

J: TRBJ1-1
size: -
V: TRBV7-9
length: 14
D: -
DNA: TGTGCCAGCAGCCTGGTCCTTTTGAAGGGTGAAGCTTTCTTT
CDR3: CASSLVLLKGEAFF

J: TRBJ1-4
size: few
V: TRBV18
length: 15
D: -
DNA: TGTGCCAGCTCACCCTCGACAGACGTTAATGAAAAACTGTTTTTT
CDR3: CASSPSTDVNEKLFF

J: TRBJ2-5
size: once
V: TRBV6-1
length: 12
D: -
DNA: TGTGCCAGCAGTGAAGCGTTCGAGACCCAGTACTTC
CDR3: CASSEAFETQYF

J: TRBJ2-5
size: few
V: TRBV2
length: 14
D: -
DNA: TGTGCCAGCAGTCGGGGGACGGCTCAAGAGACCCAGTACTTC
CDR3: CASSRGTAQETQYF

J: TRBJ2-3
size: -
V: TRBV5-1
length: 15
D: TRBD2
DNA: TGCGCCAGCAGCTCGGGACTAGCGGAAACAGATACGCAGTATTTT
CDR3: CASSSGLAETDTQYF

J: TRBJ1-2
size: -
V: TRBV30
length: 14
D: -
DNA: TGTGCCTGGAGTGCGGGATCAGGTCGCTATGGCTACACCTTC
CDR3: CAWSAGSGRYGYTF

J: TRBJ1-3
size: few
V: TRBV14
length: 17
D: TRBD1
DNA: TGTGCCAGCAGCCCGAGGACAGGGAGACCTTCTGGAAACACCATATATTTT
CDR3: CASSPRTGRPSGNTIYF

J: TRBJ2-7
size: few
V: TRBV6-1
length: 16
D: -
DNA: TGTGCCAGCAGTGAACCCACAGGGTGGGGACCTAACGAGCAGTACTTC
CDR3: CASSEPTGWGPNEQYF

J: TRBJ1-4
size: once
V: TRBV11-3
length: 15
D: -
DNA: TGTGCCAGCAGCTTAGGTGCAGGAGTTAATGAAAAACTGTTTTTT
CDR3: CASSLGAGVNEKLFF

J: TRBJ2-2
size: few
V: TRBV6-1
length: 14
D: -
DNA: TGTGCCAGCAGTGACCAAGGGGGAACCGGGGAGCTGTTTTTT
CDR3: CASSDQGGTGELFF

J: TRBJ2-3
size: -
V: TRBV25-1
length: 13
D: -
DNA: TGTGCCAGCAGTGGAGGACAGACAGATACGCAGTATTTT
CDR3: CASSGGQTDTQYF

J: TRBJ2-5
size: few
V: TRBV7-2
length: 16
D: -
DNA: TGTGCCAGCAGCTTTGCTGCTGCGGGGTACCAAGAGACCCAGTACTTC
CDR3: CASSFAAAGYQETQYF

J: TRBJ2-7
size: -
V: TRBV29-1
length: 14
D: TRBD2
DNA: TGCAGCGTCCCCGGGGAGGGTAGCTCCTACGAGCAGTACTTC
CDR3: CSVPGEGSSYEQYF

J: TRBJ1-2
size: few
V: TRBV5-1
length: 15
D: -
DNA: TGCGCCAGCAGCTGGGGCGCCGACAAACACTATGGCTACACCTTC
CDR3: CASSWGADKHYGYTF

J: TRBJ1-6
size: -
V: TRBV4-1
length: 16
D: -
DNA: TGCGCCAGCAGCCAAGAGCGCCCGGGTTCGAATTCACCCCTCCACTTT
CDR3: CASSQERPGSNSPLHF

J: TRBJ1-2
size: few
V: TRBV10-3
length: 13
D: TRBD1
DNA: TGTGCCATCAGTGACTTGCCGGGACAGCGCTACACCTTC
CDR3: CAISDLPGQRYTF

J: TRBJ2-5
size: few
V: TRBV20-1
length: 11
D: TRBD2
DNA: TGCAGTGCTAGAGTCCCTGGGGGGGTGCACTTC
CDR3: CSARVPGGVHF

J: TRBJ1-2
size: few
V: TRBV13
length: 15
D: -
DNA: TGTGCCAGCAGCAGGGGGTACCCTACTAACTATGGCTACACCTTC
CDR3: CASSRGYPTNYGYTF

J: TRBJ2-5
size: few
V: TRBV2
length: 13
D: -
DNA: TGTGCCAGCAGTGTTATTTACCAAGAGACCCAGTACTTC
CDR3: CASSVIYQETQYF

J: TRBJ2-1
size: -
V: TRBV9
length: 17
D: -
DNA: TGTGCCAGCAGCCCGCTCCCTCAGGAAAAGGCCTACAATGAGCAGTTCTTC
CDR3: CASSPLPQEKAYNEQFF

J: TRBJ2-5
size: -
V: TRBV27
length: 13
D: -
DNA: TGTGCCAGCAGGAGGGACGGCGGAGAGACCCAGTACTTC
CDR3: CASRRDGGETQYF

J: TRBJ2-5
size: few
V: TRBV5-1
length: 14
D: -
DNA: TGCGCCAGCAGCTTAAGGTCCCCAACCGAGACCCAGTACTTC
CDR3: CASSLRSPTETQYF

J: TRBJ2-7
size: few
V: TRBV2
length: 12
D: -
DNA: TGTGCCAGCAGGGAACAGTCTTACGAGCAGTACTTC
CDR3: CASREQSYEQYF

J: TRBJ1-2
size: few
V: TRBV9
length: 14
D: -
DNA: TGTGCCAGCAGCCCTCAGGGGTTCCTCGATGGCTACACCTTC
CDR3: CASSPQGFLDGYTF

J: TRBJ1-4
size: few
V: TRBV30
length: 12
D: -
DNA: TGTGCCCGGAGAGGGGACCATGAAAAACTGTTTTTT
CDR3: CARRGDHEKLFF

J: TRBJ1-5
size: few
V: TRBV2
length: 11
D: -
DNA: TGTGCCAGCAGTGAGGGCTCGGCCCAGCATTTT
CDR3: CASSEGSAQHF

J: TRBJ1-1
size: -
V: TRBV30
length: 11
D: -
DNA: TGTGCCTGGAGTAGAGGGACTGAAGCTTTCTTT
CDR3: CAWSRGTEAFF

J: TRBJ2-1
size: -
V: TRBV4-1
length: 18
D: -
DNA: TGCGCCAGCAGCCAAGATTTGGGGAACAGGGTAACTAACAATGAGCAGTTCTTC
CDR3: CASSQDLGNRVTNNEQFF

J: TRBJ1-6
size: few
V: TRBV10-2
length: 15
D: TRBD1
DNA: TGCGCCAGCAGTGCCTTTCTAGGGGGCAATTCACCCCTCCACTTT
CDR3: CASSAFLGGNSPLHF

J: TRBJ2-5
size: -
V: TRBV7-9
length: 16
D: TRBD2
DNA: TGTGCCAGCAGCTTCCGTACGGGGGGGTCGTGGGAGACCCAGTACTTC
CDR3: CASSFRTGGSWETQYF